These T cell receptor beta chains were read from a single sample in a study of graft-versus-host responses after intestinal transplantation. Data came from immunoSEQ multiplex PCR; TCRdb stores just in-frame clones and leaves some out. The profile covers 20,000 or so clones, with 75% to 95% appearing a single time and more than 1.5% taken by the ten largest. The sequencing here drew on PBMCs, taken around 350 days after transplant. The source is a human patient who received an intestinal transplant, so some T cells may come from the graft donor. The CDR3 runs from the conserved cysteine through the conserved F or W. A D gene is named only where the DNA matches it firmly. The size entry is marked missing in some rows and otherwise reads once, few, many or a size class.

j_call,v_call,d_call,clone_size,cdr3_nt,cdr3_aa
TRBJ2-7,TRBV5-1,TRBD2,few,TGCGCCAGCAGCTGGGGACTAGCGGGGGACCTCTCCTACGAGCAGTACTTC,CASSWGLAGDLSYEQYF
TRBJ2-5,TRBV18,.,.,TGTGCCAGCTTTAGCGGACTGGGAGAGACCCAGTACTTC,CASFSGLGETQYF
TRBJ2-2,TRBV7-3,TRBD2,.,TGTGCCAGCAGCCCTAGCGGGAGGGCCGACACCGGGGAGCTGTTTTTT,CASSPSGRADTGELFF
TRBJ2-7,TRBV2,.,.,TGTGCCAGCCAGGACAGAGCCTACGAGCAGTACTTC,CASQDRAYEQYF
TRBJ2-4,TRBV2,.,.,TGTGCCAGCGCTACCCCGGGGTTAGCCAAAAACATTCAGTACTTC,CASATPGLAKNIQYF
TRBJ2-5,TRBV5-1,.,.,TGCGCCAGCAGCTTGACTCAAGAGACCCAGTACTTC,CASSLTQETQYF
TRBJ2-7,TRBV5-1,.,.,TGCGCCAGCAGCTCGTCGGGCCTCTCCTACGAGCAGTACTTC,CASSSSGLSYEQYF
TRBJ2-7,TRBV11-2,TRBD2,.,TGTGCCAGCAGCTTAAATAGCGGGCCCCCCAACGAGCAGTACTTC,CASSLNSGPPNEQYF
TRBJ2-3,TRBV15,.,.,TGTGCCACCAGCAGAGATCTGGAGGGCACAGATACGCAGTATTTT,CATSRDLEGTDTQYF
TRBJ2-7,TRBV9,.,.,TGTGCCAGCAGCCCTCTCCCGGGGGTGGAAGAGCAGTACTTC,CASSPLPGVEEQYF
TRBJ2-1,TRBV5-1,TRBD2,.,TGCGCCAGCCTACTAGCGGGGCTCAGTAATGAGCAGTTCTTC,CASLLAGLSNEQFF
TRBJ2-5,TRBV18,.,.,TGTGCCAGCTCACCAGGAGGACAACAAGAGACCCAGTACTTC,CASSPGGQQETQYF
TRBJ2-3,TRBV9,.,.,TGTGCCAGCAGCGTAGCTCAGTTTCCCGGAGCAGATACGCAGTATTTT,CASSVAQFPGADTQYF
TRBJ1-2,TRBV27,.,.,TGTGCCAGCAGTTTATCGGACAGAACTGCAAGCTTGTATGGCTACACCTTC,CASSLSDRTASLYGYTF
TRBJ2-7,TRBV30,TRBD1,.,TGTGCCTGGAGCCAGGGACAGGGCGCCAACGAGCAGTACTTC,CAWSQGQGANEQYF
TRBJ2-7,TRBV9,.,.,TGTGCCAGCAGCGTTGGACAGTCCTACGAGCAGTACTTC,CASSVGQSYEQYF
TRBJ1-5,TRBV18,.,once,TGTGCCAGCTCACCTCGAGGGGGGCGGCAGCCCCAGCATTTT,CASSPRGGRQPQHF
TRBJ2-2,TRBV6-1,.,few,TGTGCCAGCAGTAGACAGTCGAACACCGGGGAGCTGTTTTTT,CASSRQSNTGELFF
TRBJ2-3,TRBV5-1,.,.,TGCGCCAGCAGCGAAGGTGGGGCAGATACGCAGTATTTT,CASSEGGADTQYF
TRBJ2-3,TRBV30,TRBD2,few,TGTGCCTGGAGCCCCCTACTAGCGGGGAGGACAGATACGCAGTATTTT,CAWSPLLAGRTDTQYF
TRBJ2-2,TRBV6-5,TRBD2,.,TGTGCCAGCAGTTTAGCGGGTACCGGGGAGCTGTTTTTT,CASSLAGTGELFF
TRBJ1-2,TRBV7-2,.,.,TGTGCCAGCAGCTTAGACGGCCCGACGCACTATGGCTACACCTTC,CASSLDGPTHYGYTF
TRBJ1-6,TRBV5-1,TRBD1,.,TGCGCCAGCAGCTCGACAGGGGGCCCCACGGTGCCCCTCCACTTT,CASSSTGGPTVPLHF
TRBJ2-5,TRBV19,.,.,TGTGCCAGTAGTGGGCAGGTTCAAGAGACCCAGTACTTC,CASSGQVQETQYF
TRBJ2-3,TRBV13,TRBD2,.,TGTGCCAGCAGCTTCTTTAGCGGGAGAACAGATACGCAGTATTTT,CASSFFSGRTDTQYF
TRBJ2-2,TRBV19,.,.,TGTGCCAGTAGTGGGGCGAACACCGGGGAGCTGTTTTTT,CASSGANTGELFF
TRBJ2-7,TRBV28,.,.,TGTGCCAGCAGTCCGACAGTCCCTTACGAGCAGTACTTC,CASSPTVPYEQYF
TRBJ1-1,TRBV5-1,.,.,TGCGCCAGCAGCTTGGAAGTAGTAGGGGTTTTAAACACTGAAGCTTTCTTT,CASSLEVVGVLNTEAFF
TRBJ2-7,TRBV10-2,TRBD1,.,TGCGCCAGCAGTGAGGGGGACAGCTCCTACGAGCAGTACTTC,CASSEGDSSYEQYF
TRBJ1-3,TRBV28,.,.,TGTGCCAGCAGGGTTCGTCAGGGGCGAGGAACTGGAAACACCATATATTTT,CASRVRQGRGTGNTIYF